This TCR beta chain was sequenced in a study of early T cells in non-severe SARS-CoV-2 infection. TCRdb analysed the 5' RACE reads with MiXCR anew, one entry per CDR3 protein. The table records tens of thousands of distinct CDR3 sequences, 9.3% of them present only once. CDR3 length equals 15 residues. The V and J ends lost 4 bases and 1 base, in that order; junction bases with no gene match: 6. Germline assignment: CDR1 SGHTA and CDR2 FQGNSA. This clonotype was observed a handful of times. The chain uses TRBV7-2 and TRBJ1-2, with TRBD1 matching over 7 bases. This receptor was obtained from an adult who was a healthcare worker with PCR-confirmed SARS-CoV-2 infection or an uninfected control (not recorded which). Input material: whole blood. This chain's CDR3 is CASSSDRAFNYGYTF. DNA of the CDR3: TGTGCCAGCAGCTCAGACAGGGCCTTTAACTATGGCTACACCTTC.